These T cell receptor beta chains were read from a single sample in a study of cytomegalovirus exposure and HLA in healthy donors. Measured with immunoSEQ multiplex PCR; TCRdb has only the in-frame clones, and not every one. The sample records 150,000 to 200,000 clones, about 69% being singletons. Sequencing used PBMCs. Receptors were obtained from a human donor in good health. Each CDR3 is given with its conserved first and last residue. Each record gives: V gene, J gene, clone size, D gene, CDR3 protein, CDR3 DNA. A D gene is named only where the DNA matches it firmly. Some rows mark clone size as missing; the rest say once, few, many or name a class of expanded clone.

>TRBV11-3|TRBJ2-7|few|TRBD2
CASSITSGSHEQYF
TGTGCCAGCAGCATTACTAGCGGGAGCCACGAGCAGTACTTC
>TRBV7-9|TRBJ2-7|-|-
CASSGPPSYEQYF
TGTGCCAGCAGTGGTCCGCCCTCCTACGAGCAGTACTTC
>TRBV29-1|TRBJ2-5|-|TRBD2
CSAWTSSGVETQYF
TGCAGCGCTTGGACTAGCTCCGGGGTTGAGACCCAGTACTTC
>TRBV20-1|TRBJ1-4|few|-
CSPRLGEKLFF
TGCAGCCCGAGGCTGGGTGAAAAACTGTTTTTT
>TRBV2|TRBJ2-7|-|-
CASRQGYEQYF
TGTGCCAGCAGACAGGGCTACGAGCAGTACTTC
>TRBV5-8|TRBJ1-5|-|-
CASSLGWGGEEDQPQHF
TGTGCCAGCAGCTTGGGATGGGGAGGAGAGGAGGATCAGCCCCAGCATTTT
>TRBV5-1|TRBJ2-2|-|-
CASREGRRNTGELFF
TGCGCCAGCAGGGAGGGACGTCGGAACACCGGGGAGCTGTTTTTT
>TRBV30|TRBJ1-2|-|-
CAWTAGNYGYTF
TGTGCCTGGACGGCGGGGAACTATGGCTACACCTTC
>TRBV6-5|TRBJ1-1|many|TRBD1
CASRRTGGRNTEAFF
TGTGCCAGCAGGCGGACAGGAGGGAGGAACACTGAAGCTTTCTTT
>TRBV5-1|TRBJ2-7|few|TRBD1
CASQPGTGFGEQYF
TGCGCCAGCCAACCCGGGACAGGCTTCGGGGAGCAGTACTTC
>TRBV27|TRBJ1-2|-|TRBD1
CASSDRAPDYGYTF
TGTGCCAGCTCTGACAGGGCCCCGGACTATGGCTACACCTTC
>TRBV5-1|TRBJ2-5|-|TRBD2
CASSFRSGGSQETQYF
TGCGCCAGCAGCTTTCGGAGCGGGGGGTCACAAGAGACCCAGTACTTC
>TRBV6-1|TRBJ2-2|once|-
CASSARVPNTGELFF
TGTGCCAGCAGTGCCAGGGTTCCGAACACCGGGGAGCTGTTTTTT
>TRBV19|TRBJ2-3|-|TRBD2
CASSMTGGAGGTQYF
TGTGCCAGTAGTATGACCGGGGGGGCCGGGGGTACGCAGTATTTT
>TRBV5-6|TRBJ1-4|-|-
CASSITGEKLFF
TGTGCCAGCAGCATAACTGGTGAAAAACTGTTTTTT
>TRBV11-2|TRBJ2-2|few|TRBD2
CASSLWDGGAGTGELFF
TGTGCCAGCAGCTTATGGGACGGGGGGGCCGGCACCGGGGAGCTGTTTTTT
>TRBV4-3|TRBJ2-1|-|-
CASSEKTALINEQFF
TGCGCCAGCAGCGAGAAAACAGCCCTCATCAATGAGCAGTTCTTC
>TRBV15|TRBJ1-1|-|-
CATSREGAPHTEAFF
TGTGCCACCAGCAGAGAAGGGGCCCCGCACACTGAAGCTTTCTTT
>TRBV6-5|TRBJ2-1|few|-
CASSYSRQYANEQFF
TGTGCCAGCAGTTACTCACGACAGTACGCAAATGAGCAGTTCTTC
>TRBV7-8|TRBJ1-5|-|-
CASSVGEKTHAQHF
TGTGCCAGCAGCGTCGGGGAGAAAACTCACGCCCAGCATTTT